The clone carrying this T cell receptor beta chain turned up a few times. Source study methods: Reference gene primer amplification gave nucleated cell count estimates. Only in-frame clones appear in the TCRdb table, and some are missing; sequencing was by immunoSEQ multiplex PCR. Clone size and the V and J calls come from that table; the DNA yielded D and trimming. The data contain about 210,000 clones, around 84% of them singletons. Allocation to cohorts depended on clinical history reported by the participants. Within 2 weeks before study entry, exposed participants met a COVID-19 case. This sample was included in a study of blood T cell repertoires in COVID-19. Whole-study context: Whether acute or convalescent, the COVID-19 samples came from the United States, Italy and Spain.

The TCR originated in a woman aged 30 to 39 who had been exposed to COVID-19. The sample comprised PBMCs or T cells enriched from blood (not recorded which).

CDR3 coding DNA: TGTGCCAGCAGCTTAGGGAGGAATGGCTACACCTTC. Protein: CASSLGRNGYTF. The chain is built from TRBV13 and TRBJ1-2; D is ambiguous. In germline, CDR1 is PRHDT, CDR2 FYEKMQ (reference sequence). This CDR3 has 12 residues. V lost 0 bases, J lost 6 bases, and 5 bases lay in between.